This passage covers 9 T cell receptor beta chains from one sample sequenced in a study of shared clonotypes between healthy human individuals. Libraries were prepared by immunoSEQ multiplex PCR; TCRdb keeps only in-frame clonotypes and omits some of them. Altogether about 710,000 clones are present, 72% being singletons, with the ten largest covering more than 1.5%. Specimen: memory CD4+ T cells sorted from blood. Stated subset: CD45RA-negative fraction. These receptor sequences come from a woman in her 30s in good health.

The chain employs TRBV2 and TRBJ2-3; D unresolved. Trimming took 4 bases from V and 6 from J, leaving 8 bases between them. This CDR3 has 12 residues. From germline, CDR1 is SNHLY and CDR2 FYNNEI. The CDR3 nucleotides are TGTGCCAGCAGTGTTCAGGATGATACGCAGTATTTT. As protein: CASSVQDDTQYF. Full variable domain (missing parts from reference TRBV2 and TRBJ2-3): EPEVTQTPSHQVTQMGQEVILRCVPISNHLYFYWYRQILGQKVEFLVSFYNNEISEKSEIFDDQFSVERPDGSNFTLKIRSTKLEDSAMYFCASSVQDDTQYFGPGTRLTVL.

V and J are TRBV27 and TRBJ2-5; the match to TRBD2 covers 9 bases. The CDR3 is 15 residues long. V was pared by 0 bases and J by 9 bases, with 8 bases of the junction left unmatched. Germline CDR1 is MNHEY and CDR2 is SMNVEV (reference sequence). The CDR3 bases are TGTGCCAGCAGTTTATCGAAGGACGGCGGGAGGGCCCAGTACTTC. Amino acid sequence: CASSLSKDGGRAQYF.

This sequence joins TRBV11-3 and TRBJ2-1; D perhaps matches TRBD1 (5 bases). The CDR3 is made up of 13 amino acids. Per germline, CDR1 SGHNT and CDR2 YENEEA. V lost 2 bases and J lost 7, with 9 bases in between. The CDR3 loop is CASSLRGQNEQFF. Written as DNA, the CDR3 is TGTGCCAGCAGCTTAAGGGGTCAGAATGAGCAGTTCTTC.

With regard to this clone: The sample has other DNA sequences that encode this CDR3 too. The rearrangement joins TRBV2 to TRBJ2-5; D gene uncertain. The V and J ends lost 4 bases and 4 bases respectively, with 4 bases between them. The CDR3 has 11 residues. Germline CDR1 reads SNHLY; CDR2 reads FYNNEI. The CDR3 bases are TGTGCCAGCAGTGTAGGAGAGACCCAGTACTTC. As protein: CASSVGETQYF.

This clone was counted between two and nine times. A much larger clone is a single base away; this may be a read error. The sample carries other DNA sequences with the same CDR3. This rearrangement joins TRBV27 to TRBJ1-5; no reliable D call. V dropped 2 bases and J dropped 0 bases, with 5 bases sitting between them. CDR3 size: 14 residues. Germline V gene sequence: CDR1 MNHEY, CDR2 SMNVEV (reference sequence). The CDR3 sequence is CASSLGYSNQPQHF. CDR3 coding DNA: TGTGCCAGCAGTTTAGGGTATAGCAATCAGCCCCAGCATTTT.

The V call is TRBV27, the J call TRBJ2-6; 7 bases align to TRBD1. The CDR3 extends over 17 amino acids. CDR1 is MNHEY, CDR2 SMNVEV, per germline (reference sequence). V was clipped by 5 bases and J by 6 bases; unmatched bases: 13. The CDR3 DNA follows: TGTGCCAGCAGTCCTTACTCCGGGACAGTCGAGGCCAACGTCCTGACTTTC. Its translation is CASSPYSGTVEANVLTF.

The CDR3 DNA sequence: TGTGCCAGCAGTGAATGGGGGCCGAATGAAAAACTGTTTTTT. This sequence encodes CASSEWGPNEKLFF. The rearrangement joins TRBV6-1 to TRBJ1-4; maybe TRBD1 (6 bases). V was trimmed by 2 bases and J by 5 bases, leaving 9 bases between them. Per the germline V gene, CDR1 is MNHNS and CDR2 is SASEGT. CDR3 length: 14 amino acids.

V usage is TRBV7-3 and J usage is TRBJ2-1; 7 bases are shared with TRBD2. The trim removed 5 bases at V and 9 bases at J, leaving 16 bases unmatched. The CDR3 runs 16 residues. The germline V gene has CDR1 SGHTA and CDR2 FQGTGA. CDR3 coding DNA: TGTGCCAGCAGCCCCCTAAGCGGGGCCTTGGAGGGTGAGCAGTTCTTC. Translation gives CASSPLSGALEGEQFF.

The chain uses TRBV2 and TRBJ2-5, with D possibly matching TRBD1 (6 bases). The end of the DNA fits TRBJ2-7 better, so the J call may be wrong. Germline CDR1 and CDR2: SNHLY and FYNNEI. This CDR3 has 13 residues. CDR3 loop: CASTEGQNYEQYF. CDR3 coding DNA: TGTGCCAGCACCGAAGGACAGAACTACGAGCAGTACTTC.